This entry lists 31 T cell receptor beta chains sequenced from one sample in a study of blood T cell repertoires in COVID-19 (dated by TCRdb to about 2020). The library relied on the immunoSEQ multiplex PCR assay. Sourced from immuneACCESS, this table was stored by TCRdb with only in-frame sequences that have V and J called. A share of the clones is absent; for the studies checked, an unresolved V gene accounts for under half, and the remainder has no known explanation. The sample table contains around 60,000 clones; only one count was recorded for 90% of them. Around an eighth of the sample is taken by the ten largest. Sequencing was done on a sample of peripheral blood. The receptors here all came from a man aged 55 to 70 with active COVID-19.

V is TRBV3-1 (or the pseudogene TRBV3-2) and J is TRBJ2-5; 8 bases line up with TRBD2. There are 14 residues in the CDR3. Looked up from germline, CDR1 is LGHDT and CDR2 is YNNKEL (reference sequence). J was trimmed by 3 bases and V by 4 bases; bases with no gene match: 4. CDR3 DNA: TGTGCCAGCAGCCCCATCGGGGGGGAAGAGACCCAGTACTTC. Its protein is CASSPIGGEETQYF.

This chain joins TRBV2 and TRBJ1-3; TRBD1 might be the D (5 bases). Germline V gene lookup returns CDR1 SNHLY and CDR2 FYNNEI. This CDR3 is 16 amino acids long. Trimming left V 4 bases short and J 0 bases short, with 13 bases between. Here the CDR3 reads CASSVVRALSGNTIYF. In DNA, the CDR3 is TGTGCCAGCAGTGTTGTCAGGGCACTCTCTGGAAACACCATATATTTT. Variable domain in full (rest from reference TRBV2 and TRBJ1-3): EPEVTQTPSHQVTQMGQEVILRCVPISNHLYFYWYRQILGQKVEFLVSFYNNEISEKSEIFDDQFSVERPDGSNFTLKIRSTKLEDSAMYFCASSVVRALSGNTIYFGEGSWLTVV.

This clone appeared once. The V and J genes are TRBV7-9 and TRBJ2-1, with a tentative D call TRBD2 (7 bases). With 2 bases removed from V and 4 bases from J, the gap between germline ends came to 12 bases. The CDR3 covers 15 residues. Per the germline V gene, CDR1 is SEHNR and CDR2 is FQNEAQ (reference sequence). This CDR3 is CASSLTGGWYNEQFF. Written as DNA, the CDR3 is TGTGCCAGCAGCTTAACGGGGGGCTGGTACAATGAGCAGTTCTTC.

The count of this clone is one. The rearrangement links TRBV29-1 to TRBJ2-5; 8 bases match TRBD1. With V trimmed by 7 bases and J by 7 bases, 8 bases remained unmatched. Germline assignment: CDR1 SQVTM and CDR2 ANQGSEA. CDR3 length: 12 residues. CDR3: CSGNGQGGTQYF. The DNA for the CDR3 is TGCAGCGGCAACGGACAGGGAGGGACCCAGTACTTC.

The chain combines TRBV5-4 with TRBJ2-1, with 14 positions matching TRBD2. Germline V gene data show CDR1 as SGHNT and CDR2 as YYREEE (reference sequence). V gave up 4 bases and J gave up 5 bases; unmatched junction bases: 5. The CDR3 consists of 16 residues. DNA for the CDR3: TGTGCCAGCAGCCGGACTAGCGGGGGGTTACACAATGAGCAGTTCTTC. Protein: CASSRTSGGLHNEQFF.

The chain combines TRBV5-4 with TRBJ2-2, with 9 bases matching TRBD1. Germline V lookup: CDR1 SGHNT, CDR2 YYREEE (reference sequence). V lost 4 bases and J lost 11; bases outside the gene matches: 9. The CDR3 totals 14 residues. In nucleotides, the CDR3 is TGTGCCAGCAGCCCGCCCGGGACAGGGCTCGAGCTGTTTTTT. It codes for CASSPPGTGLELFF.

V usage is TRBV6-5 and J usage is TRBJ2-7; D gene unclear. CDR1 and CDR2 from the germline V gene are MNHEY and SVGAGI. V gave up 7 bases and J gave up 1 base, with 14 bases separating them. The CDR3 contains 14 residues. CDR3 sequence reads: CASTQTSVSYEQYF. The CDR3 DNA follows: TGTGCCAGCACTCAGACATCGGTTTCCTACGAGCAGTACTTC.

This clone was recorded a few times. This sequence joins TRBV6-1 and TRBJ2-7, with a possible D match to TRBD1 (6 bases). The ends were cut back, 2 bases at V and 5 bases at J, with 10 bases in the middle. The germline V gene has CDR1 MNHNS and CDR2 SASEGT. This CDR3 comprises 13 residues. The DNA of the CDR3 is TGTGCCAGCAGTGAACAGGGGCAGAACGAGCAGTACTTC. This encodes CASSEQGQNEQYF.

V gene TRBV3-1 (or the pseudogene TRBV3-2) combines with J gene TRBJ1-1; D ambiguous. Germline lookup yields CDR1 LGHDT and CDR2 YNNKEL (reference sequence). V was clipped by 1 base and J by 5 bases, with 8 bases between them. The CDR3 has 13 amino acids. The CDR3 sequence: CASSQVRGTEAFF. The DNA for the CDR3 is TGTGCCAGCAGCCAAGTTCGGGGAACTGAAGCTTTCTTT.

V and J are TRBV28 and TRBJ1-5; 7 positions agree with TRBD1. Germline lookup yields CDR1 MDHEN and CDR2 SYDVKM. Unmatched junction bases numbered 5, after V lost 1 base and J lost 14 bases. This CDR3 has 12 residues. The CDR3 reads CASSLFEGAKHF. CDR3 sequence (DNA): TGTGCCAGCAGTTTATTTGAGGGGGCTAAGCATTTT.

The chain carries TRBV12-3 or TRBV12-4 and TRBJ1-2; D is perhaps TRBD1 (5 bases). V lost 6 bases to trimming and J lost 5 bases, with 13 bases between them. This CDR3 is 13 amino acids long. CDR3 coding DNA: TGTGCCAGCAGGCAGGAGGGACGGTATGGCTACACCTTC. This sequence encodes CASRQEGRYGYTF.

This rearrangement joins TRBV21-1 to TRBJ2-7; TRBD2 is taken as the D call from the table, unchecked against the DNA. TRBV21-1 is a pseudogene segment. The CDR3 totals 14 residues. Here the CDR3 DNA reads TGTGCCAGCAGCAAAGGGAGCCGTTCCTACGAGCAGTACTTC. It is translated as CASSKGSRSYEQYF.

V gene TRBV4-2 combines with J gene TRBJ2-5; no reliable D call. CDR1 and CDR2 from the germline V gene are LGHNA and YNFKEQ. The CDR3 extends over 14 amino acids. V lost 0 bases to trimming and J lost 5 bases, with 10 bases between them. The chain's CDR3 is CASSQEMRQETQYF. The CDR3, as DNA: TGTGCCAGCAGCCAAGAGATGAGGCAGGAGACCCAGTACTTC.

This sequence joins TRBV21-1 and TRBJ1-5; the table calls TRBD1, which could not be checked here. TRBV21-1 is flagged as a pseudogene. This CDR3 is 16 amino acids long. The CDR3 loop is CASSSQDRGSGQPQHF. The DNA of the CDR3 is TGTGCCAGCAGCTCCCAGGACAGGGGATCGGGGCAGCCCCAGCATTTT.

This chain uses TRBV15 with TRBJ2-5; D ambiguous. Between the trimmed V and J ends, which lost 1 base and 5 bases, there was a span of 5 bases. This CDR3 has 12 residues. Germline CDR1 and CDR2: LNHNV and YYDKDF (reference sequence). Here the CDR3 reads CATSRARETQYF. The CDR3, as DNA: TGTGCCACCAGCAGAGCTCGGGAGACCCAGTACTTC.

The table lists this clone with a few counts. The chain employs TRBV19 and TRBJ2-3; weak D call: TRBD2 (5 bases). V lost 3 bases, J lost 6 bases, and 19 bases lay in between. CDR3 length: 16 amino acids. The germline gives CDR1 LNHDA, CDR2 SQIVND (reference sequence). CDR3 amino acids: CASSIGVALLRDTQYF. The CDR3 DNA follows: TGTGCCAGTAGTATCGGAGTAGCGCTCCTGAGGGATACGCAGTATTTT.

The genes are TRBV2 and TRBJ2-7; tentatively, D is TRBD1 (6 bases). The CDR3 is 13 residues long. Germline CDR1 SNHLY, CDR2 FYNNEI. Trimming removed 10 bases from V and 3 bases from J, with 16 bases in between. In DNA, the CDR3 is TGTGCCACCCGGGACACTTTCTTCTACGAGCAGTACTTC. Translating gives CATRDTFFYEQYF.

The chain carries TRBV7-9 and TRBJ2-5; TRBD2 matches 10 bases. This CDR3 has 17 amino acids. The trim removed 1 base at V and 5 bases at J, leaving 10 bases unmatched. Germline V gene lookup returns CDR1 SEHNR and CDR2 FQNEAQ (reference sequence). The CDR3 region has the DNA TGTGCCAGCAGCTTAGAGCTCGGTAGCGGGAGGAGGGAGACCCAGTACTTC. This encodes CASSLELGSGRRETQYF.

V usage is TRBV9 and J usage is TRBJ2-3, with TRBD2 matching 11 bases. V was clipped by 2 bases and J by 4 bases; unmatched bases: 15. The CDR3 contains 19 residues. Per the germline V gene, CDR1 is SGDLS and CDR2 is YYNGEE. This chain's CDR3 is CASSVSPLAGGLAADTQYF. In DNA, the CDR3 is TGTGCCAGCAGCGTGTCCCCCCTAGCGGGGGGCTTGGCTGCAGATACGCAGTATTTT.

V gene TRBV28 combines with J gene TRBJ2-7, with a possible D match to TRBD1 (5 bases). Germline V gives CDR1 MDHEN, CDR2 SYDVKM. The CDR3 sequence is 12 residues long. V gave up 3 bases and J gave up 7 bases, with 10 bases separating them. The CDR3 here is CASSLQGREQYF. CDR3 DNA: TGTGCCAGCAGTTTGCAGGGAAGGGAGCAGTACTTC.

The CDR3 region has the DNA TGTGCCAGCGTTTATGGGGACAGTAACAAGTACTTC. Translation: CASVYGDSNKYF. The J gene is TRBJ2-7, the V gene TRBV6-5; 7 bases are shared with TRBD1. J lost 11 bases, V lost 8 bases, and 12 bases had no gene match. Looked up from germline, CDR1 is MNHEY and CDR2 is SVGAGI. CDR3 size: 12 residues.

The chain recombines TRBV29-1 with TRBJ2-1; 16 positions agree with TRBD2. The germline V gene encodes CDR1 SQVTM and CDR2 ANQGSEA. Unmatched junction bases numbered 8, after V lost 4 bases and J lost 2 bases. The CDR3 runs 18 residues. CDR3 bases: TGCAGCGTTGCGGGACTAGCGGGAGGGCCTATGGCCTACAATGAGCAGTTCTTC. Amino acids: CSVAGLAGGPMAYNEQFF.

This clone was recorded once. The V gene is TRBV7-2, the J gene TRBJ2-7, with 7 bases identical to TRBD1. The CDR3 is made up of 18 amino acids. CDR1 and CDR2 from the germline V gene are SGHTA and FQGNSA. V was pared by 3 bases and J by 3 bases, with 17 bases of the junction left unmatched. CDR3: CASSLVHPNRGFYYEQYF. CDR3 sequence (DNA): TGTGCCAGCAGCTTGGTTCACCCCAACAGGGGATTCTACTACGAGCAGTACTTC. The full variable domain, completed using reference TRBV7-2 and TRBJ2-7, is GAGVSQSPSNKVTEKGKDVELRCDPISGHTALYWYRQSLGQGLEFLIYFQGNSAPDKSGLPSDRFSAERTGGSVSTLTIQRTQQEDSAVYLCASSLVHPNRGFYYEQYFGPGTRLTVT.

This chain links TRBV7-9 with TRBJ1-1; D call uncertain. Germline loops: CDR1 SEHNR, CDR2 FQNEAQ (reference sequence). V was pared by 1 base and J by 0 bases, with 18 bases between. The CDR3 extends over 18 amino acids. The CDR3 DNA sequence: TGTGCCAGCAGCTTAGGCCCAGGTGGCAGCCTGATGAACACTGAAGCTTTCTTT. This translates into CASSLGPGGSLMNTEAFF.

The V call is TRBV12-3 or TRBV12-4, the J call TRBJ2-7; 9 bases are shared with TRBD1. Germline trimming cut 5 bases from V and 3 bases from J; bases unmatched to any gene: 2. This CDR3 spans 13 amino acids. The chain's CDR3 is CASSKTGGYEQYF. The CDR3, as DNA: TGTGCCAGCAGTAAGACAGGGGGCTACGAGCAGTACTTC.

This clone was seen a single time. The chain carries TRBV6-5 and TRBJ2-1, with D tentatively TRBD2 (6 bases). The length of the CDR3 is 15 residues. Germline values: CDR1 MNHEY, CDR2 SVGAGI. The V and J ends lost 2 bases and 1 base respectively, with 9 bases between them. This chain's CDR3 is CASSYGTPSYNEQFF. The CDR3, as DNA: TGTGCCAGCAGTTACGGGACTCCGTCCTACAATGAGCAGTTCTTC.

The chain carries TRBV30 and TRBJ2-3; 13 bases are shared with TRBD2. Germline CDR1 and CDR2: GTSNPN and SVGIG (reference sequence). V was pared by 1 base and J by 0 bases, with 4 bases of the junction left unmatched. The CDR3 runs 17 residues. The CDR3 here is CAWSGGTSGASTDTQYF. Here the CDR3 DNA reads TGTGCCTGGAGTGGAGGGACTAGCGGGGCTAGCACAGATACGCAGTATTTT. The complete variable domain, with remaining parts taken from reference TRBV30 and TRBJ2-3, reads SQTIHQWPATLVQPVGSPLSLECTVEGTSNPNLYWYRQAAGRGLQLLFYSVGIGQISSEVPQNLSASRPQDRQFILSSKKLLLSDSGFYLCAWSGGTSGASTDTQYFGPGTRLTVL.

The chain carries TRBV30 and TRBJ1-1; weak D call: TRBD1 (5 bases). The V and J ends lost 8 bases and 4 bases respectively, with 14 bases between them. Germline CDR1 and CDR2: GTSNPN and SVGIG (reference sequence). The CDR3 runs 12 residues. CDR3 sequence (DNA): TGTGCCGCGGGAAGGGGTGGCACTGAAGCTTTCTTT. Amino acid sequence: CAAGRGGTEAFF.

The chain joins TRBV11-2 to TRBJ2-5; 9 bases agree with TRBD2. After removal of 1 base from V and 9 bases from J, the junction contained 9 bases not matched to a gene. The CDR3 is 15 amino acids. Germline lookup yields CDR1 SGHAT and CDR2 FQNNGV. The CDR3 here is CASSLASGGLVSQYF. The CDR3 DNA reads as TGTGCCAGCAGCTTAGCCAGCGGGGGGCTCGTTTCCCAGTACTTC.

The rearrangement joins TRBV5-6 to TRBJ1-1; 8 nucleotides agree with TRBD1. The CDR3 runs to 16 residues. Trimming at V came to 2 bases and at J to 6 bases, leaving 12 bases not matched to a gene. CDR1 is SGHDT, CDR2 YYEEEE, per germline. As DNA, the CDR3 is TGTGCCAGCAGCTTTATACTGCAGGGGGCGCGGGCTGAAGCTTTCTTT. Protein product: CASSFILQGARAEAFF.

CDR3 in DNA: TGTGCCAGCAGCTATACCGACGGGATAGGGCACGAGCAGTACTTC. Translating gives CASSYTDGIGHEQYF. This chain links TRBV7-6 with TRBJ2-7, with D possibly being TRBD2 (5 bases). The CDR3 has 15 residues. The germline V gene encodes CDR1 SGHVS and CDR2 FNYEAQ. The V end was cut by 4 bases, the J end by 5 bases, with 18 bases between.